The 24 T cell receptor beta chains given below trace back to one sample, sequenced in a study of cytomegalovirus exposure and HLA in healthy donors. PCR involved 60 Vbeta and 13 Jbeta primers. Here immunoSEQ multiplex PCR was the method, and the copy in TCRdb shows in-frame clones only, minus some. This table holds around 140,000 clones, approximately 80% found once. Sequencing was performed on PBMCs. Receptor source: a male donor in good health and CMV-seropositive.

The V call is TRBV28, the J call TRBJ2-1; 12 bases map to TRBD2. Germline lookup yields CDR1 MDHEN and CDR2 SYDVKM. This CDR3 comprises 18 residues. Trimming cost V 6 bases and J 0 bases; bases outside gene matches: 9. The CDR3 DNA reads as TGTGCCAGCAGCATCACTAGCGGGGGGACGAGCTCCTACAATGAGCAGTTCTTC. Its protein product is CASSITSGGTSSYNEQFF.

V usage is TRBV6-6 and J usage is TRBJ2-5, with 16 nucleotides matching TRBD2. V dropped 6 bases and J dropped 2; count of bases not matched to a gene: 3. Germline V lookup: CDR1 MNHNY, CDR2 SVGAGI (reference sequence). The CDR3 sequence is 16 residues long. As DNA, the CDR3 is TGTGCCAGCAGGGGACTAGCGGGGGGGGAACAAGAGACCCAGTACTTC. Its translation is CASRGLAGGEQETQYF.

The CDR3 here is CASSLIAANTGELFF. CDR3 nucleotides: TGTGCCAGCAGCTTGATCGCAGCGAACACCGGGGAGCTGTTTTTT. J is TRBJ2-2 and V is TRBV5-5; D is unclear. Germline V gene sequence: CDR1 SGHKS, CDR2 YYEKEE (reference sequence). The CDR3 runs 15 residues. V lost 1 base to trimming and J lost 0 bases, with 7 bases between them.

This clone was counted a few times. J is TRBJ2-7 and V is TRBV7-9; TRBD2 aligns across 7 bases. CDR1 is SEHNR, CDR2 FQNEAQ, per germline (reference sequence). The CDR3 is 15 residues long. Trimming removed 6 bases from V and 1 base from J; junction bases left unmatched: 9. The CDR3 loop is CASSELEGLSYEQYF. DNA for the CDR3: TGTGCCAGCAGTGAACTAGAGGGACTATCCTACGAGCAGTACTTC.

The V call is TRBV29-1, the J call TRBJ2-5; no clear D gene. This CDR3 comprises 11 residues. CDR1 and CDR2 (germline): SQVTM, ANQGSEA. Deletions cut 0 bases from V and 5 bases from J, with 4 bases between. The CDR3 DNA follows: TGCAGCGTTGAAGACGTGGAGACCCAGTACTTC. Residues: CSVEDVETQYF.

This sequence joins TRBV4-2 and TRBJ2-5; no clear D. The CDR3 consists of 13 residues. Trimming took off 0 bases at V and 3 bases at J, with 5 bases between the two ends. Germline-derived CDR1 and CDR2 are LGHNA and YNFKEQ. The CDR3 reads CASSQDLEETQYF. CDR3 bases: TGTGCCAGCAGCCAAGATCTAGAAGAGACCCAGTACTTC.

V is TRBV9 and J is TRBJ2-3, with D possibly being TRBD2 (6 bases). CDR1 is SGDLS and CDR2 is YYNGEE in the germline V gene. The CDR3 length is 15 residues. V gave up 7 bases and J gave up 0 bases, with 15 bases separating them. The CDR3 DNA reads TGTGCCAGCGCTTTTAGCGGAGAGAGCACAGATACGCAGTATTTT. This gives the protein CASAFSGESTDTQYF.

V and J are TRBV25-1 and TRBJ1-2; D call uncertain. From germline, CDR1 is MGHDK and CDR2 SYGVNS. The CDR3 has 12 residues. V lost 1 base and J lost 8, with 8 bases in between. CDR3 loop: CASSEFRSGYTF. As DNA, the CDR3 is TGTGCCAGCAGTGAATTCAGGTCGGGCTACACCTTC.

The chain links TRBV21-1 to TRBJ1-3; the D call in the table, TRBD1, was not verified against the DNA. TRBV21-1 represents a pseudogene. This CDR3 has 16 amino acids. CDR3 in amino acids: CASSPRGTGVGNTIYF. The CDR3, as DNA: TGTGCCAGCAGCCCACGCGGGACAGGGGTGGGAAACACCATATATTTT.

This clone came up a few times. The rearrangement joins TRBV2 to TRBJ2-5; maybe TRBD1 (6 bases). The CDR3 runs 14 residues. The V gene's germline CDR1 is SNHLY and CDR2 FYNNEI. Trimming shortened V by 10 bases and J by 0 bases, and 15 bases separated the two germline ends. CDR3 loop: CATASQGHQETQYF. The DNA of the CDR3 is TGTGCCACCGCCTCACAGGGACACCAAGAGACCCAGTACTTC.

J is TRBJ1-6 and V is TRBV27; 9 bases align to TRBD1. The CDR3 runs 14 residues. After removal of 6 bases from V and 9 bases from J, the junction contained 6 bases not matched to a gene. Germline CDR1 MNHEY, CDR2 SMNVEV (reference sequence). CDR3 DNA sequence: TGTGCCAGCAGACCGACAGGGGGAAGTTCACCCCTCCACTTT. Amino acid sequence: CASRPTGGSSPLHF.

The chain joins TRBV11-2 to TRBJ1-2; D ambiguous. The V gene lost 5 bases and the J gene lost 2 bases, with 9 bases spanning the gap. This CDR3 spans 13 amino acids. CDR1 SGHAT and CDR2 FQNNGV come from the germline V gene. The CDR3 spells CASSGSGNYGYTF. The CDR3 region has the DNA TGTGCCAGCAGCGGGTCGGGAAACTATGGCTACACCTTC.

This chain joins TRBV28 and TRBJ2-1; 12 nucleotides line up with TRBD2. The CDR3 has 15 residues. Per germline, CDR1 MDHEN and CDR2 SYDVKM. The V gene end was trimmed by 2 bases and the J gene end by 8 bases; junction bases not matched to a gene: 4. For the CDR3, the DNA is TGTGCCAGCAGTTTAAGTCTAGCGGGGGGGGATGAGCAGTTCTTC. Residues: CASSLSLAGGDEQFF.

The chain uses TRBV6-5 and TRBJ2-7; 9 nucleotides match TRBD1. Germline CDR1 is MNHEY and CDR2 is SVGAGI. The V gene end was trimmed by 2 bases and the J gene end by 7 bases; junction bases not matched to a gene: 3. The CDR3 is 13 residues long. CDR3 bases: TGTGCCAGCAGTTACGACAGGGGGAATGAGCAGTACTTC. It yields the protein CASSYDRGNEQYF.

The chain carries TRBV7-8 and TRBJ1-1; possibly TRBD1 for D (5 bases). The germline gives CDR1 SGHVS, CDR2 FQNEAQ. This CDR3 region has 17 residues. V gave up 3 bases and J gave up 2 bases, with 19 bases separating them. The CDR3 nucleotides read TGTGCCAGCAGCTTGGACTTAGCGGGACTTAGTAACACTGAAGCTTTCTTT. Translating it yields CASSLDLAGLSNTEAFF.

The chain combines TRBV5-1 with TRBJ1-4; 7 bases agree with TRBD1. With V trimmed by 5 bases and J by 4 bases, 5 bases remained unmatched. Looked up from germline, CDR1 is SGHRS and CDR2 is YFSETQ. This CDR3 region has 14 residues. CDR3 bases: TGCGCCAGCAGGAAGGGACAGAGTAATGAAAAACTGTTTTTT. Protein: CASRKGQSNEKLFF.

CDR3 sequence (DNA): TGTGCCAGCAGCTTAGCCCCCCCGGGGAAGGGCTCCTACGAGCAGTACTTC. Its translation: CASSLAPPGKGSYEQYF. The J gene is TRBJ2-5, the V gene TRBV7-6; the D gene is possibly TRBD2 (5 bases). The assigned J gene may be wrong: the sequence end matches TRBJ2-7 better. The CDR3 contains 17 residues. Looked up from germline, CDR1 is SGHVS and CDR2 is FNYEAQ.

DNA of the CDR3: TGTGCCAGCAGCCCGCAGGGGGGCCCCTACAATGAGCAGTTCTTC. Translated, it gives CASSPQGGPYNEQFF. V and J are TRBV9 and TRBJ2-1, with D possibly being TRBD1 (7 bases). V gave up 4 bases and J gave up 2 bases, with 13 bases separating them. The germline V gene has CDR1 SGDLS and CDR2 YYNGEE. CDR3 length equals 15 residues. Full variable domain (remainder filled in from reference TRBV9 and TRBJ2-1): DSGVTQTPKHLITATGQRVTLRCSPRSGDLSVYWYQQSLDQGLQFLIQYYNGEERAKGNILERFSAQQFPDLHSELNLSSLELGDSALYFCASSPQGGPYNEQFFGPGTRLTVL.

The table lists this clone with a few counts. The chain recombines TRBV6-6 with TRBJ2-3, with TRBD2 identical over 7 bases. J gave up 2 bases and V 5 bases, and 4 bases lay outside the gene matches. CDR1 and CDR2 from the germline V gene are MNHNY and SVGAGI (reference sequence). The CDR3 consists of 14 residues. The CDR3 is CASSPAGDTDTQYF. The CDR3 DNA follows: TGTGCCAGCAGTCCTGCGGGGGACACAGATACGCAGTATTTT.

The V gene is TRBV14, the J gene TRBJ2-2, with 8 bases that match TRBD1. The V gene's germline CDR1 is SGHDN and CDR2 FVKESK. The V gene end was trimmed by 4 bases and the J gene end by 4 bases; junction bases not matched to a gene: 5. CDR3 length: 15 amino acids. CDR3 sequence (DNA): TGTGCCAGCAGCCGTGGACAGGGTGGCACCGGGGAGCTGTTTTTT. Its protein product is CASSRGQGGTGELFF.

This clone was seen a few times. The rearrangement joins TRBV9 to TRBJ2-2, with 9 positions matching TRBD1. The CDR3 is made up of 15 amino acids. J lost 1 base, V lost 8 bases, and 6 bases had no gene match. Germline V lookup: CDR1 SGDLS, CDR2 YYNGEE. The DNA for the CDR3 is TGTGCCAGTACTCGACAGGGGGTGAACACCGGGGAGCTGTTTTTT. It encodes CASTRQGVNTGELFF.

This chain joins TRBV5-1 and TRBJ2-1; TRBD2 is a possible D gene (5 bases). Trimming took 4 bases from V and 5 from J, leaving 13 bases between them. This CDR3 spans 14 amino acids. Germline V gene lookup returns CDR1 SGHRS and CDR2 YFSETQ. CDR3 region: CASSLRSGDNEQFF. CDR3 in DNA: TGCGCCAGCAGCCTTCGAAGCGGTGACAATGAGCAGTTCTTC.

As concerns this clone: This sample also contains other DNA sequences that code for the same CDR3. The gene calls are TRBV6-1 and TRBJ2-1; a possible D gene is TRBD2 (6 bases). Per the germline V gene, CDR1 is MNHNS and CDR2 is SASEGT. This CDR3 has 16 amino acids. Trimming shortened V by 3 bases and J by 4 bases, and 16 bases separated the two germline ends. The CDR3 loop reads CASSEGWGTSYNEQFF. As DNA, the CDR3 is TGTGCCAGCAGTGAGGGATGGGGGACTTCATACAATGAGCAGTTCTTC.

This clone was recorded once. Germline and junction disagree at one end, which may indicate a read error. The rearrangement links TRBV2 to TRBJ2-6; D may be TRBD1 (5 bases). Per germline, CDR1 SNHLY and CDR2 FYNNEI. The CDR3 runs to 15 residues. The CDR3 sequence is CASSDGRLGANGLTF. CDR3 DNA sequence: TGTGCCAGCAGTGATGGCCGGCTTGGGGCCAACGGCCTGACTTTC.